The 16 T cell receptor beta chains below were found in one sample sequenced in a study of blood T cell repertoires in COVID-19. Only in-frame clones appear in the TCRdb table, and some are missing; sequencing was by immunoSEQ multiplex PCR. Seen here are about 120,000 clones, around 84% observed once, and the top ten hold roughly 1.5%. The sequencing input was peripheral blood. The receptors come from a man aged 35 to 55 with acute or convalescent COVID-19.

The rearrangement uses TRBV19 and TRBJ1-3; D is unclear. CDR1 and CDR2 (germline): LNHDA, SQIVND (reference sequence). The CDR3 is made up of 15 amino acids. Between the trimmed V and J ends, which lost 8 bases and 0 bases, there was a span of 14 bases. The CDR3 sequence is CASYPGGHSGNTIYF. CDR3 nucleotide sequence: TGTGCCAGTTATCCAGGCGGGCACTCTGGAAACACCATATATTTT.

The chain uses TRBV19 and TRBJ1-4, with D maybe TRBD1 (6 bases). The CDR3 has 15 residues. Germline CDR1 and CDR2: LNHDA and SQIVND (reference sequence). Trimming removed 2 bases at V and 2 bases at J, with 9 bases between. The DNA for the CDR3 is TGTGCCAGTAGTATACAGGGGCAGACTAATGAAAAACTGTTTTTT. Translation: CASSIQGQTNEKLFF.

The V call is TRBV2, the J call TRBJ2-3, with 8 nucleotides matching TRBD2. Germline CDR1 reads SNHLY; CDR2 reads FYNNEI. Trimming cost V 7 bases and J 1 base; bases outside gene matches: 4. The CDR3 loop spans 14 amino acids. The CDR3 sequence: CASKGSGGTDTQYF. In DNA, the CDR3 is TGTGCCAGCAAAGGTAGCGGGGGCACAGATACGCAGTATTTT.

In DNA, the CDR3 is TGCAGTGCTGACTTTCGCGACGAGCAGTACTTC. Encoded protein: CSADFRDEQYF. The chain joins TRBV20-1 to TRBJ2-7; D call uncertain. CDR3 length equals 11 residues. The germline CDR1 and CDR2 sequences are DFQATT and SNEGSKA (reference sequence). V shed 5 bases and J shed 5 bases, with 10 bases lying between them.

The rearrangement joins TRBV10-1 to TRBJ2-1; 7 positions agree with TRBD2. V was clipped by 0 bases and J by 5 bases; unmatched bases: 7. Germline CDR1 WNHNN, CDR2 SYGVQD (reference sequence). The CDR3 spans 16 residues. CDR3 DNA: TGCGCCAGCAGTGAGTCGACTAGCCTCATAGACAATGAGCAGTTCTTC. Amino acid sequence: CASSESTSLIDNEQFF.

The chain joins TRBV7-3 to TRBJ2-1; D unresolved. Trimming removed 2 bases at V and 3 bases at J, with 11 bases between. Per the germline V gene, CDR1 is SGHTA and CDR2 is FQGTGA. This CDR3 contains 15 residues. CDR3 nucleotides: TGTGCCAGCAGCTTAGAGGCCCTGAGCTACAATGAGCAGTTCTTC. The encoded protein is CASSLEALSYNEQFF.

J is TRBJ1-1 and V is TRBV19, with 11 bases identical to TRBD1. Germline assignment: CDR1 LNHDA and CDR2 SQIVND (reference sequence). Trimming at V came to 9 bases and at J to 0 bases, leaving 6 bases not matched to a gene. The CDR3 has 15 amino acids. The CDR3 nucleotides are TGTGCCAGCGACCGGGACAGGGGGATGAACACTGAAGCTTTCTTT. Its translation is CASDRDRGMNTEAFF. Full variable domain (outside the CDR3, taken from reference TRBV19 and TRBJ1-1): DGGITQSPKYLFRKEGQNVTLSCEQNLNHDAMYWYRQDPGQGLRLIYYSQIVNDFQKGDIAEGYSVSREKKESFPLTVTSAQKNPTAFYLCASDRDRGMNTEAFFGQGTRLTVV.

The chain joins TRBV6-5 to TRBJ2-4; D ambiguous. The CDR3 is made up of 15 amino acids. V dropped 0 bases and J dropped 0 bases, with 6 bases sitting between them. Germline-derived CDR1 and CDR2 are MNHEY and SVGAGI. CDR3 sequence: CASSYSIQAKNIQYF. CDR3 nucleotide sequence: TGTGCCAGCAGTTACTCGATACAAGCCAAAAACATTCAGTACTTC.

The chain has TRBV7-3 and TRBJ2-3, with 8 nucleotides matching TRBD1. CDR1 is SGHTA, CDR2 FQGTGA, per germline. The V gene end was trimmed by 5 bases and the J gene end by 4 bases; junction bases not matched to a gene: 14. This CDR3 spans 17 amino acids. This CDR3 reads CASSRGVGRGLSDTQYF. CDR3 nucleotide sequence: TGTGCCAGCAGCCGAGGGGTAGGCAGGGGGCTTTCAGATACGCAGTATTTT. The variable domain in full, with the rest retrieved from reference TRBV7-3 and TRBJ2-3, is GAGVSQTPSNKVTEKGKYVELRCDPISGHTALYWYRQSLGQGPEFLIYFQGTGAADDSGLPNDRFFAVRPEGSVSTLKIQRTERGDSAVYLCASSRGVGRGLSDTQYFGPGTRLTVL.

This chain joins TRBV25-1 and TRBJ1-2; maybe TRBD1 (5 bases). CDR3 size: 11 residues. The V end lost 5 bases, the J end lost 7 bases, and 8 bases lay between the germline ends. Per germline, CDR1 MGHDK and CDR2 SYGVNS. The CDR3 DNA sequence: TGTGCCAGCAGTCGGGGGTTTGGCTACACCTTC. This gives the protein CASSRGFGYTF.

This chain links TRBV15 with TRBJ2-1; TRBD2 matches at 10 bases. V trimming: 1 base; J trimming: 6 bases; junction bases outside the gene matches: 6. Per the germline V gene, CDR1 is LNHNV and CDR2 is YYDKDF (reference sequence). CDR3 size: 16 residues. CDR3: CATSRGAASGSNEQFF. In DNA, the CDR3 is TGTGCCACCAGCAGAGGTGCGGCTAGCGGGAGCAATGAGCAGTTCTTC.

The chain joins TRBV2 to TRBJ2-3, with D hard to call. Germline CDR1 and CDR2: SNHLY and FYNNEI. The CDR3 totals 16 residues. V was shortened by 0 bases and J by 5 bases, with 15 bases between the two germline ends. In DNA form, the CDR3 reads TGTGCCAGCAGTGAAGCGCCAAGACTTGGCGGAGATACGCAGTATTTT. It codes for CASSEAPRLGGDTQYF.

This clone was observed once. The chain combines TRBV6-2 or TRBV6-3 with TRBJ2-1; possible D gene TRBD1, 6 bases. The CDR3 spans 16 residues. CDR1 is MNHEY and CDR2 is SVGEGT in the germline V gene. Trimming took off 2 bases at V and 5 bases at J, with 16 bases between the two ends. CDR3 nucleotide sequence: TGTGCCAGCAGTTACAAGCAGGGGAAACGGGACAATGAGCAGTTCTTC. This gives the protein CASSYKQGKRDNEQFF.

In its sample, this clone was seen once. CDR3: CASSVITANEQFF. In DNA, the CDR3 is TGTGCCAGCAGTGTAATCACCGCGAATGAGCAGTTCTTC. This rearrangement joins TRBV2 to TRBJ2-1; D call uncertain. Germline V CDR1 and CDR2: SNHLY, FYNNEI. The V end was cut by 4 bases, the J end by 7 bases, with 11 bases between. The CDR3 is 13 residues long.

The chain links TRBV11-2 to TRBJ2-7; 9 bases line up with TRBD1. The V segment lost 6 bases and the J segment 6 bases; nucleotides outside the gene matches: 6. The CDR3 covers 13 residues. The germline gives CDR1 SGHAT, CDR2 FQNNGV. CDR3 bases: TGTGCCAGCAGTCGGGACAGGGAACGCGAGCAGTACTTC. Its protein product is CASSRDREREQYF.

The V and J genes are TRBV29-1 and TRBJ2-1; D perhaps matches TRBD1 (5 bases). The V and J ends lost 1 base and 5 bases respectively, with 18 bases between them. The CDR3 has 16 amino acids. The germline gives CDR1 SQVTM, CDR2 ANQGSEA. The CDR3 DNA is TGCAGCGTTGAAGGCAATCCCAGACAGAAAGACAATGAGCAGTTCTTC. As protein: CSVEGNPRQKDNEQFF.